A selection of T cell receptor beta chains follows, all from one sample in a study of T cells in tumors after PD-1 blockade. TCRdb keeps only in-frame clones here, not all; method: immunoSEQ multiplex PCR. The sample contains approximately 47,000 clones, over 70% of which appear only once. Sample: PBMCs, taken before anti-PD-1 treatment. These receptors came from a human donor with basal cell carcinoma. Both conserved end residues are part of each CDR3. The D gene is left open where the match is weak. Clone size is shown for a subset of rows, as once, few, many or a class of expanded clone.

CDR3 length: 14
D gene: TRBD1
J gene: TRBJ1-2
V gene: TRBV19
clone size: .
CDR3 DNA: TGTGCCAGTAGGGCAGGGGGAACTAACTATGGCTACACCTTC
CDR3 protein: CASRAGGTNYGYTF

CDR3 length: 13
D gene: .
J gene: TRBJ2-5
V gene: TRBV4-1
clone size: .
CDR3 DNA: TGCGCCAGCAGCCAACGACAGCAAGAGACCCAGTACTTC
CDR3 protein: CASSQRQQETQYF

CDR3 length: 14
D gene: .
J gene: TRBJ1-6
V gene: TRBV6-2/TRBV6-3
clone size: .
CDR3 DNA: TGTGCCAGCAGTCCGGGGACACCTGAGTCACCCCTCCACTTT
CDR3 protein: CASSPGTPESPLHF

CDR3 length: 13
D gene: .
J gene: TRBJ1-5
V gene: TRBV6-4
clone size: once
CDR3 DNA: TGTGCCAGCAGTGAAGGTAGCAATCAGCCCCAGCATTTT
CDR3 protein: CASSEGSNQPQHF

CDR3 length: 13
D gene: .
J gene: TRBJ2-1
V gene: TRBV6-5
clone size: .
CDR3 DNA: TGTGCCAGCAGTAAAACAGGTGACAATGAGCAGTTCTTC
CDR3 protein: CASSKTGDNEQFF

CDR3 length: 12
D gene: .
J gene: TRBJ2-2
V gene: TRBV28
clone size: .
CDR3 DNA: TGTGCCAGCGGATTATTATTAGCGGAGCTGTTTTTT
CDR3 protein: CASGLLLAELFF

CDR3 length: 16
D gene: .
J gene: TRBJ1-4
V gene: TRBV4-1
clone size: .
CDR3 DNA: TGCGCCAGCAGCCAAGATGTGGGACACAAAAATGAAAAACTGTTTTTT
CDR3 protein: CASSQDVGHKNEKLFF

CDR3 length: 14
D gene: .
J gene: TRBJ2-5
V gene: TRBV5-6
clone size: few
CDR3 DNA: TGTGCCAGCAGCTTGTCTCTGCGGCGGGGGACCCAGTACTTC
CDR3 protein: CASSLSLRRGTQYF

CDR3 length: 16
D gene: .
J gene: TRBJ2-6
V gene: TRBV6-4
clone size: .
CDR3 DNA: TGTGCCAGCAGTGACTCAGAGAGCTCTGGGGCCAACGTCCTGACTTTC
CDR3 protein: CASSDSESSGANVLTF

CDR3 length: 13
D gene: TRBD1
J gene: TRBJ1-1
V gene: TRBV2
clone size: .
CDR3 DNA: TGTGCCAGCAGTGGTCAGGGGGTAACTGAAGCTTTCTTT
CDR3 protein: CASSGQGVTEAFF

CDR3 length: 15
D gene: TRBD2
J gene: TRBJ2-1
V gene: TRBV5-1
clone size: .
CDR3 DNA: TGCGCCAGCAGCGACCCAACTAGCGGGGTCAATGAGCAGTTCTTC
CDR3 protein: CASSDPTSGVNEQFF

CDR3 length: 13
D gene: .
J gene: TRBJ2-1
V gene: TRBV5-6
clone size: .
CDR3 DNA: TGTGCCAGCAGCTTGGGCTCCTACAATGAGCAGTTCTTC
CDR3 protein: CASSLGSYNEQFF

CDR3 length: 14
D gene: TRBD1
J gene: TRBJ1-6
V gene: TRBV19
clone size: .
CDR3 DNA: TGTGCCAGTAGTATGACAGGGGAATATTCACCCCTCCACTTT
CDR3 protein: CASSMTGEYSPLHF